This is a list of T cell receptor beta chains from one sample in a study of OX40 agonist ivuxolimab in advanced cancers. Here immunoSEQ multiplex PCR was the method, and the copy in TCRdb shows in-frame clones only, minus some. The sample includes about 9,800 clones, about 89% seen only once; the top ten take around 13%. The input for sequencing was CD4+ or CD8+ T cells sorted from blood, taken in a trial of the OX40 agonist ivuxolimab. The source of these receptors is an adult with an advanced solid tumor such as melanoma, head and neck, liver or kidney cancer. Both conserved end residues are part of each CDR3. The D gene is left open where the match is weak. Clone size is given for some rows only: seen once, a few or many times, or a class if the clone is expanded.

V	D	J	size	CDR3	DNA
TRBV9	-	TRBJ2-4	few	CASSVDGSQNIQYF	TGTGCCAGCAGCGTAGATGGCAGCCAAAACATTCAGTACTTC
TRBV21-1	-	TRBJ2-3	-	CASTKRVRGSADTQYF	TGTGCCAGTACCAAGCGCGTCAGGGGCTCGGCAGATACGCAGTATTTT
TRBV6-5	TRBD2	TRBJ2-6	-	CASEAGVTGANVLTF	TGTGCCAGCGAAGCGGGAGTAACGGGGGCCAACGTCCTGACTTTC
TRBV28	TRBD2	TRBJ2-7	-	CASLSAGVTYEQYF	TGTGCCAGCCTCTCCGCGGGAGTAACCTACGAGCAGTACTTC
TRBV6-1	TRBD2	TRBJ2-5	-	CASRRLAGGAETQYF	TGTGCCAGCAGGCGACTAGCGGGAGGGGCGGAGACCCAGTACTTC
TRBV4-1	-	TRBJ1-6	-	CASSLPPPENSPLHF	TGCGCCAGCAGCCTACCCCCCCCGGAGAATTCACCCCTCCACTTT
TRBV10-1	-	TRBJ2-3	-	CASSASGTEREYF	TGCGCCAGCAGCGCCAGCGGGACAGAAAGGGAGTATTTT
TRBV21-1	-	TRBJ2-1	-	CASSKAQGSNEQFF	TGTGCCAGCAGCAAAGCGCAAGGGTCCAATGAGCAGTTCTTC
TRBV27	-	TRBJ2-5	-	CASSLWGTQETQYF	TGTGCCAGCAGTTTATGGGGGACCCAAGAGACCCAGTACTTC
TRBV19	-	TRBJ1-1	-	CASSIGGPYTEAFF	TGTGCCAGTAGTATTGGGGGGCCCTACACTGAAGCTTTCTTT
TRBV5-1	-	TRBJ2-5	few	CASSSGQSRGETQYF	TGCGCCAGCAGCTCCGGACAGTCTAGGGGGGAGACCCAGTACTTC
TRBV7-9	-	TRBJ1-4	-	CASSTRGVPGEKLFF	TGTGCCAGCAGCACGAGGGGGGTCCCGGGCGAAAAACTGTTTTTT
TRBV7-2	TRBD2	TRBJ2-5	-	CASSHSGTSGETQYF	TGTGCCAGCAGCCACTCCGGGACTAGCGGCGAGACCCAGTACTTC
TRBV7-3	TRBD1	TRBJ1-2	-	CASSSTGGPYGYTF	TGTGCCAGCAGCTCGACAGGGGGCCCCTATGGCTACACCTTC
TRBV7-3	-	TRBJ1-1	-	CASSLSRYTEAFF	TGTGCCAGCAGCTTAAGTAGGTACACTGAAGCTTTCTTT
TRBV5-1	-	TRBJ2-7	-	CASSYDREGYEQYF	TGCGCCAGCAGTTATGACAGGGAGGGATACGAGCAGTACTTC